Sequencing of this T cell receptor beta chain was carried out in a study of T cell responses to AZD1222 COVID-19 vaccine. The wider study: Pooling covered second doses at about 4 or about 12 weeks. Findings and limits, study-wide: Without day 14 samples, only post-peak T cell repertoires were studied. It was only six AZD1222 recipients who were seropositive at baseline. The donor cohort was predominantly white British with a female majority, and clonal diversity may have been underestimated.

This clone appeared a few times. Its antigen is currently unknown. CDR1 is MNHEY, CDR2 SVGAGI, per germline. V was cut by 8 bases and J by 5 bases, with 16 bases left in between. CDR3 size: 14 residues. Sequenced by immunoSEQ multiplex PCR; TCRdb stores in-frame clones only, minus some. The table includes roughly 100,000 clones, roughly 90% detected once. The chain combines TRBV6-5 with TRBJ2-1, with D perhaps TRBD1 (6 bases). The starting material was peripheral blood, obtained on day 0 of AZD1222 vaccination. This clonotype originated in an adult in good health. CDR3 in DNA: TGTGCCAGCCACCGACCGGACAGAAACAATGAGCAGTTCTTC. Its protein is CASHRPDRNNEQFF.